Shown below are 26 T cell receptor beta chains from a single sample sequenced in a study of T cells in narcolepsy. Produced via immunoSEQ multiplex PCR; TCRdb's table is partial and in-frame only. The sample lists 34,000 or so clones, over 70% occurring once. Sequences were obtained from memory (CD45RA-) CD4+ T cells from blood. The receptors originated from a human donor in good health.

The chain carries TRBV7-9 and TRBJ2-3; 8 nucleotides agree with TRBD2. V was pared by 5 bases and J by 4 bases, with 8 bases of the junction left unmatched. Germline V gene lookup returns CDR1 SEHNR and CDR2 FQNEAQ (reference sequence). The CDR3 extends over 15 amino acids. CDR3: CASSPGLAYADTQYF. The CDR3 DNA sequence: TGTGCCAGCAGCCCCGGACTAGCCTACGCAGATACGCAGTATTTT.

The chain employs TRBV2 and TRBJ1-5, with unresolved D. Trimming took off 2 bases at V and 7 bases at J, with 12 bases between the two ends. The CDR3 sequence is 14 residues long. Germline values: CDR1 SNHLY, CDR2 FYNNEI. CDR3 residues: CASSESGRKQPQHF. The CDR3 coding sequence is TGTGCCAGCAGTGAAAGCGGGCGGAAACAGCCCCAGCATTTT.

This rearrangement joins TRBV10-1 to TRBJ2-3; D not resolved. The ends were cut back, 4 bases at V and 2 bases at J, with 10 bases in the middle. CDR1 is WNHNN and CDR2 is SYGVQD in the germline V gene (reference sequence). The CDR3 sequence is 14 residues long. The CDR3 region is CASSASFVTDTQYF. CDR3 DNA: TGCGCCAGCAGTGCCTCCTTCGTCACAGATACGCAGTATTTT.

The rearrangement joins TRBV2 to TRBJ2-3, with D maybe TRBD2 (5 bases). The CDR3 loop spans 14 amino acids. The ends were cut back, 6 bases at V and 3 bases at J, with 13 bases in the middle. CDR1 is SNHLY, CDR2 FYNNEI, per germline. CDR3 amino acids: CASSSSRGTDTQYF. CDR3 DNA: TGTGCCAGCAGCTCAAGTAGAGGGACAGATACGCAGTATTTT. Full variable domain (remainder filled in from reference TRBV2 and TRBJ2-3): EPEVTQTPSHQVTQMGQEVILRCVPISNHLYFYWYRQILGQKVEFLVSFYNNEISEKSEIFDDQFSVERPDGSNFTLKIRSTKLEDSAMYFCASSSSRGTDTQYFGPGTRLTVL.

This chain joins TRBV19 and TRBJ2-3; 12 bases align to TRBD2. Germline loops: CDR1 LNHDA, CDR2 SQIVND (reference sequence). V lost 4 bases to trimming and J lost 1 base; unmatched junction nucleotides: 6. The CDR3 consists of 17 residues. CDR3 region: CASSRRLAGVGTDTQYF. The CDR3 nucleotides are TGTGCCAGTAGTAGAAGACTAGCGGGAGTCGGCACAGATACGCAGTATTTT. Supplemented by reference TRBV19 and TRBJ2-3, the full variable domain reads DGGITQSPKYLFRKEGQNVTLSCEQNLNHDAMYWYRQDPGQGLRLIYYSQIVNDFQKGDIAEGYSVSREKKESFPLTVTSAQKNPTAFYLCASSRRLAGVGTDTQYFGPGTRLTVL.

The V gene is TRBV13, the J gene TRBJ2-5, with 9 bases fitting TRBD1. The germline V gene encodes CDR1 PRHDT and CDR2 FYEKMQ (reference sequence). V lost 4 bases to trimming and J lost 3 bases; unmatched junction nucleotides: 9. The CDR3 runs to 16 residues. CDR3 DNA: TGTGCCAGCAGCTCCCGGGACAGGGCGAGGGAAGAGACCCAGTACTTC. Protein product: CASSSRDRAREETQYF. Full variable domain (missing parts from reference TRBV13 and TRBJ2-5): AAGVIQSPRHLIKEKRETATLKCYPIPRHDTVYWYQQGPGQDPQFLISFYEKMQSDKGSIPDRFSAQQFSDYHSELNMSSLELGDSALYFCASSSRDRAREETQYFGPGTRLLVL.

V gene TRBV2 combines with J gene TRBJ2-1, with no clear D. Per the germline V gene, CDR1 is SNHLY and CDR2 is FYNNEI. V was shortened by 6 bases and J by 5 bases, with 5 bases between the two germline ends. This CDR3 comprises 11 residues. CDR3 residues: CASSKHNEQFF. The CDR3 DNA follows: TGTGCCAGCAGCAAACACAATGAGCAGTTCTTC.

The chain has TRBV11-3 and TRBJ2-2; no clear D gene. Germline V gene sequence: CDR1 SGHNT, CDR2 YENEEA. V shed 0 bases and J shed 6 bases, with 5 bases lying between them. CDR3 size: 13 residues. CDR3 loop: CASSLDLAGELFF. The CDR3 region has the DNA TGTGCCAGCAGCTTAGATCTGGCCGGGGAGCTGTTTTTT. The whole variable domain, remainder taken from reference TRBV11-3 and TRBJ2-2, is EAGVVQSPRYKIIEKKQPVAFWCNPISGHNTLYWYLQNLGQGPELLIRYENEEAVDDSQLPKDRFSAERLKGVDSTLKIQPAELGDSAVYLCASSLDLAGELFFGEGSRLTVL.

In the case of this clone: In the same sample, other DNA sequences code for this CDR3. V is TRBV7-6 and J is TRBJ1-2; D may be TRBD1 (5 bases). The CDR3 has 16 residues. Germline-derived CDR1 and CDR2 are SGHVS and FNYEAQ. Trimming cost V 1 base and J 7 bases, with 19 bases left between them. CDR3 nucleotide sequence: TGTGCCAGCAGCTTAGATCAAGGAGGGGCCGAGGGTGGCTACACCTTC. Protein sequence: CASSLDQGGAEGGYTF. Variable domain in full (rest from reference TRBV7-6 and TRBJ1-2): GAGVSQSPRYKVTKRGQDVALRCDPISGHVSLYWYRQALGQGPEFLTYFNYEAQQDKSGLPNDRFSAERPEGSISTLTIQRTEQRDSAMYRCASSLDQGGAEGGYTFGSGTRLTVV.

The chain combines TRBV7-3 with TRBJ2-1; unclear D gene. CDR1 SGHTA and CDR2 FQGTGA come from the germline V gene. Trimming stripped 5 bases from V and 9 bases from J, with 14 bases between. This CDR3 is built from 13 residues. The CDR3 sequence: CASSPHSAGEQFF. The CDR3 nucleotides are TGTGCCAGCAGCCCTCACTCCGCAGGTGAGCAGTTCTTC.

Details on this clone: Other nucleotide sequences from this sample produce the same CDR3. CDR3 protein: CASSLELGSGQPYEQYF. The CDR3 nucleotides are TGCGCCAGCAGCTTGGAGCTGGGAAGCGGTCAACCCTACGAGCAGTACTTC. This sequence joins TRBV5-1 and TRBJ2-7, with D perhaps matching TRBD2 (5 bases). V dropped 0 bases and J dropped 2 bases, with 18 bases sitting between them. CDR3 size: 17 residues. Germline V lookup: CDR1 SGHRS, CDR2 YFSETQ.

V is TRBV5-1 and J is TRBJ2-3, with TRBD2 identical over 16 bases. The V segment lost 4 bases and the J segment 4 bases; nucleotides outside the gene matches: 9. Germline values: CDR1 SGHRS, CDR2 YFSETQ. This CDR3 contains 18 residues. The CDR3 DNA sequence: TGCGCCAGCAGCCCGGTGGGACTAGCGGGAGGGAAGGCAGATACGCAGTATTTT. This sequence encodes CASSPVGLAGGKADTQYF. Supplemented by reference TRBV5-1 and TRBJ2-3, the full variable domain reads KAGVTQTPRYLIKTRGQQVTLSCSPISGHRSVSWYQQTPGQGLQFLFEYFSETQRNKGNFPGRFSGRQFSNSRSEMNVSTLELGDSALYLCASSPVGLAGGKADTQYFGPGTRLTVL.

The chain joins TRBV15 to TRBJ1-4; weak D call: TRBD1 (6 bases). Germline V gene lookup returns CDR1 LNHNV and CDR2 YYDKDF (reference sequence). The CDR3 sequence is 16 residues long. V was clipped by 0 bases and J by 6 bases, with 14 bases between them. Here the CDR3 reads CATSREGRGLHEKLFF. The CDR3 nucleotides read TGTGCCACCAGCAGAGAAGGCCGGGGGCTCCATGAAAAACTGTTTTTT.

Written as DNA, the CDR3 is TGTGCCAGCAGCCGTACTGGGGCAAGGGGTGAAGCTTTCTTT. It translates to CASSRTGARGEAFF. The V and J genes are TRBV6-5 and TRBJ1-1; D possibly corresponds to TRBD1 (5 bases). The CDR3 totals 14 residues. Germline V gives CDR1 MNHEY, CDR2 SVGAGI. V shed 6 bases and J shed 7 bases, with 18 bases lying between them.

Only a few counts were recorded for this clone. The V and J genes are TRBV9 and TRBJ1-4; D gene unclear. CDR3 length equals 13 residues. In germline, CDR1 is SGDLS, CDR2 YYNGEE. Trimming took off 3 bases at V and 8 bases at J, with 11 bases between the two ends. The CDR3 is CASSARAGEKLFF. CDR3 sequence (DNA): TGTGCCAGCAGCGCAAGGGCCGGGGAAAAACTGTTTTTT.

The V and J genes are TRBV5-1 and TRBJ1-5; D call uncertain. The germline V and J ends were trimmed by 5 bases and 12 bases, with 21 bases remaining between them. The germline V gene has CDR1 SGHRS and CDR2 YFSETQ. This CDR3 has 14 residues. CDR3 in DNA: TGCGCCAGCAGAGAACCTGCCCCTCCTCGGCTCCAGCATTTT. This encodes CASREPAPPRLQHF.

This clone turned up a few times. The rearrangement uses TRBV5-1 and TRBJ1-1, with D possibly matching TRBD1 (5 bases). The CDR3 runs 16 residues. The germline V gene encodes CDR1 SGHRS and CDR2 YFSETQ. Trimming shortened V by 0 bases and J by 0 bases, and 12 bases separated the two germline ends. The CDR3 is CASSLGQNLLNTEAFF. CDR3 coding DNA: TGCGCCAGCAGCTTGGGACAGAATCTTTTGAACACTGAAGCTTTCTTT.

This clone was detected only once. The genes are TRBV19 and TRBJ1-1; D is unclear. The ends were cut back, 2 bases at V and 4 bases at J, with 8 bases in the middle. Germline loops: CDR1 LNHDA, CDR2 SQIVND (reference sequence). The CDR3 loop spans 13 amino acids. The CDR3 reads CASSIKEGTEAFF. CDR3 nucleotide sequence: TGTGCCAGTAGTATAAAAGAGGGCACTGAAGCTTTCTTT.

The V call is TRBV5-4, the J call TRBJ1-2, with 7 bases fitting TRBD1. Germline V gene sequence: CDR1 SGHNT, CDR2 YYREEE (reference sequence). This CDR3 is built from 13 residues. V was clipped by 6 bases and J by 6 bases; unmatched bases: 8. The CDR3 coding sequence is TGTGCCAGCAACCAACAGGGGATGGATGGCTACACCTTC. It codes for CASNQQGMDGYTF. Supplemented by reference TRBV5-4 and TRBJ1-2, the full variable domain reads ETGVTQSPTHLIKTRGQQVTLRCSSQSGHNTVSWYQQALGQGPQFIFQYYREEENGRGNFPPRFSGLQFPNYSSELNVNALELDDSALYLCASNQQGMDGYTFGSGTRLTVV.

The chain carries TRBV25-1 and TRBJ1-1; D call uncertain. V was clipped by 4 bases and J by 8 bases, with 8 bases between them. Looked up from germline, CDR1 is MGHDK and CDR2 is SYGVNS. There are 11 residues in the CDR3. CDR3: CASSARAEAFF. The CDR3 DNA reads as TGTGCCAGCAGTGCCCGAGCGGAAGCTTTCTTT.

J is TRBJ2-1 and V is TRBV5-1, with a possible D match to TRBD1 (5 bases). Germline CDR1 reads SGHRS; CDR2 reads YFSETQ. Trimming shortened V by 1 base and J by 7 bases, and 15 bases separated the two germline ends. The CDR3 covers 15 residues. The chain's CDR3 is CASSLLLGNRNEQFF. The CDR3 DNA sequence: TGCGCCAGCAGCTTGTTGCTGGGGAACAGGAATGAGCAGTTCTTC.

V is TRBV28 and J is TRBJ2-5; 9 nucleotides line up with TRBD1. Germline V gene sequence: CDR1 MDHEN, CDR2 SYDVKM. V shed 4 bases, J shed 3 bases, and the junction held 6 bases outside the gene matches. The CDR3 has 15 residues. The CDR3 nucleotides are TGTGCCAGCAGTTCCTTAGGACAGGGGAAAGAGACCCAGTACTTC. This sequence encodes CASSSLGQGKETQYF.

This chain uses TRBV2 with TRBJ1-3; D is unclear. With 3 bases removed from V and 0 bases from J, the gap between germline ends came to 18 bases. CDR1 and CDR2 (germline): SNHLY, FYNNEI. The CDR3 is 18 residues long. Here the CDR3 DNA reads TGTGCCAGCAGTGAGTCTTTTGGGTTAGGAAGCTCTGGAAACACCATATATTTT. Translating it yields CASSESFGLGSSGNTIYF.

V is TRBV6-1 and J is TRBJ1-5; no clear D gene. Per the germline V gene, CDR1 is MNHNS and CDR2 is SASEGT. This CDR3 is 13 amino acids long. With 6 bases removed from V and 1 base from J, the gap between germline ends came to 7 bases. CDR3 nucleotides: TGTGCCAGCAGCAGGATGAGCAATCAGCCCCAGCATTTT. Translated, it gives CASSRMSNQPQHF.

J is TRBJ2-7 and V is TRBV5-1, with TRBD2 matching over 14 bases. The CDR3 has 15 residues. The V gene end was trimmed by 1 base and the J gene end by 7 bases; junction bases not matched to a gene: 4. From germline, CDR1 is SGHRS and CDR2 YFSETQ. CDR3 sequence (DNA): TGCGCCAGCAGCTTGTTGACTAGCGGGAGGGATGAGCAGTACTTC. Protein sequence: CASSLLTSGRDEQYF.

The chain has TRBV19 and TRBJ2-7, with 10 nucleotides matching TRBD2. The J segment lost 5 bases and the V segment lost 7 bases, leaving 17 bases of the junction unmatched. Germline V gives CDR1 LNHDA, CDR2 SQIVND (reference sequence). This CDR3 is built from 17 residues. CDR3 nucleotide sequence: TGTGCCAGTACCCCAGCGGGAGGGGTTTCCACTTTCCACGAGCAGTACTTC. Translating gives CASTPAGGVSTFHEQYF.